Listed below are T cell receptor beta chains from one sample, sequenced in a study of blood T cell repertoires in COVID-19. TCRdb's table, derived via immunoSEQ multiplex PCR, lists solely in-frame clones and lacks some. The sample has 490,000 or so clones, approximately 90% seen once. The source material was PBMCs or T cells enriched from blood (not recorded which). These receptors all come from a woman between 40 and 55 years old who had recovered from COVID-19. The CDR3 runs from the conserved cysteine through the conserved F or W. D genes are given only for firm matches. Clone size is stated in some rows and not others, as once, few, many or a class when expanded.

TRBJ2-3 TRBV15 once . TGTGCCACCAGCAGTGGTCCTAGGGGGGATACGCAGTATTTT CATSSGPRGDTQYF
TRBJ1-1 TRBV5-1 . . TGCGCCAGCAGTCTAACAGGGCGGACTGAAGCTTTCTTT CASSLTGRTEAFF
TRBJ2-1 TRBV6-1 once . TGTGCCAGCAGTGAGACTCTTAACGGTGAGCAGTTCTTC CASSETLNGEQFF
TRBJ1-3 TRBV6-5 . . TGTGCCAGCAGGGCCAGGGGACCCTCTGGAAACACCATATATTTT CASRARGPSGNTIYF
TRBJ2-1 TRBV3-1/TRBV3-2 . TRBD1 TGTGCCAGCAGTCGGACAGGGAACTACAATGAGCAGTTCTTC CASSRTGNYNEQFF
TRBJ1-5 TRBV4-2 few TRBD1 TGTGCCAGCAGCCAACGAGGCCCCGGGACAGGGGGAAATCAGCCCCAGCATTTT CASSQRGPGTGGNQPQHF
TRBJ1-4 TRBV25-1 once . TGTGCCAGCAGTGAATACGAGGTGGATGAAAAACTGTTTTTT CASSEYEVDEKLFF
TRBJ2-7 TRBV7-8 . . TGTGCCAGCAGCTTAGCGCATGGGACTCGGGACGCCTACGAGCAGTACTTC CASSLAHGTRDAYEQYF
TRBJ2-7 TRBV12-5 . TRBD2 TGTGCTAGTGGTTTTACTCAAGGGCGGGAGCAGGATGAGCAGTACTTC CASGFTQGREQDEQYF
TRBJ2-1 TRBV4-1 . TRBD2 TGCGCCAGCAGCCAAGATCTGCCCTTCTATAGCGGGAGTGACAATGAGCAGTTCTTC CASSQDLPFYSGSDNEQFF
TRBJ2-3 TRBV11-1 . TRBD1 TGTGCCAGCAGCCCCCCAGGGGGTTCCACAGATACGCAGTATTTT CASSPPGGSTDTQYF
TRBJ1-1 TRBV2 once . TGTGCCAGCAGTGAATCCCCTCTAAATGAAGCTTTCTTT CASSESPLNEAFF
TRBJ2-4 TRBV5-4 few . TGTGCCAGCAGCTTGGAGGGGGAATATTCGGGGTACATTCAGTACTTC CASSLEGEYSGYIQYF
TRBJ1-6 TRBV25-1 . . TGTGCCAGCAGTGAATTTACAGGGCTCTCACCCCTCCACTTT CASSEFTGLSPLHF
TRBJ1-5 TRBV19 . TRBD1 TGTGCCAGTAGTATCCCCTTCCGACAGGGCGGCAATCAGCCCCAGCATTTT CASSIPFRQGGNQPQHF
TRBJ1-1 TRBV5-1 . TRBD1 TGCGCCAGCAGGGCCGGGACAGGGATGAGCACTGAAGCTTTCTTT CASRAGTGMSTEAFF
TRBJ2-7 TRBV5-1 . TRBD2 TGCGCCAGCAGCCCTAGCGGGGGCAGCTCCTACGAGCAGTACTTC CASSPSGGSSYEQYF
TRBJ1-1 TRBV2 . . TGTGCCAGCACGGCGGACACTGAAGCTTTCTTT CASTADTEAFF
TRBJ1-3 TRBV19 . . TGTGCCAGTAGTATAGACACCCCACAGGTCCCTGGAAACACCATATATTTT CASSIDTPQVPGNTIYF
TRBJ2-7 TRBV12-3/TRBV12-4 . TRBD1 TGTGCCAGCAGTTTTACAGGGGCGGGCGAGCAGTACTTC CASSFTGAGEQYF
TRBJ1-6 TRBV5-6 few TRBD1 TGTGCCAGCAGCAACCGGGACAGAGATAATTCACCCCTCCACTTT CASSNRDRDNSPLHF
TRBJ1-5 TRBV2 once . TGTGCCAGCAGTGAAGACTTCTGGACAGCAAATCAGCCCCAGCATTTT CASSEDFWTANQPQHF
TRBJ2-5 TRBV5-6 . . TGTGCCAGCAGCTTGCAGGGTGCAGGAGAGACCCAGTACTTC CASSLQGAGETQYF
TRBJ1-2 TRBV19 . . TGTGCCAGTAGTATAGGTCGGGGTGGCTACACCTTC CASSIGRGGYTF
TRBJ1-4 TRBV10-3 . . TGTGCCATCAGTGAAGACCCTAGGAATGAAAAACTGTTTTTT CAISEDPRNEKLFF
TRBJ1-2 TRBV19 . . TGTGCCAGTAGTCCGGGGGGGATTAGGTATGGCTACACCTTC CASSPGGIRYGYTF
TRBJ2-2 TRBV19 . TRBD1 TGTGCCAGTAGCGGACTTAACAGGGGAGTGACCGGGGAGCTGTTTTTT CASSGLNRGVTGELFF
TRBJ1-5 TRBV11-2 . . TGTGCCAGCAGCTTAGCAGGGTTAAGACAGCCCCAGCATTTT CASSLAGLRQPQHF
TRBJ1-1 TRBV27 . TRBD1 TGTGCCAGCAGTTTACAAGGACAGGCCATAACTGAAGCTTTCTTT CASSLQGQAITEAFF
TRBJ2-3 TRBV19 . . TGTGCCACGAAGCGCGCGGGTTCAGATACGCAGTATTTT CATKRAGSDTQYF
TRBJ2-2 TRBV11-2 . TRBD2 TGTGCCAGCAGCCCCGGAGTGCGGGAGGGCCCCGGGGAGCTGTTTTTT CASSPGVREGPGELFF
TRBJ2-5 TRBV5-1 . . TGCGCCAGCAGCTTGAGGACAACACAAGAGACCCAGTACTTC CASSLRTTQETQYF
TRBJ2-4 TRBV7-2 . TRBD1 TGTGCCAGCAGCTTTACTGGGACAGGGGTTGGGAACATTCAGTACTTC CASSFTGTGVGNIQYF
TRBJ2-7 TRBV27 . TRBD1 TGTGCCAGCAGTTTAACAACAGGGGCCGTTTACTACGAGCAGTACTTC CASSLTTGAVYYEQYF
TRBJ2-1 TRBV7-2 . TRBD2 TGTGCCAGCAGGGGTGGCGGGAGCTACAATGAGCAGTTCTTC CASRGGGSYNEQFF
TRBJ1-3 TRBV19 . TRBD1 TGTGCCAGTAGTTACGCGGACAGGGGCTCTGGAAACACCATATATTTT CASSYADRGSGNTIYF
TRBJ1-1 TRBV5-1 . TRBD1 TGCGCCAGCAGCCCCTCAGCAGGGGGGAGCGCGGGTGAAGCTTTCTTT CASSPSAGGSAGEAFF
TRBJ2-5 TRBV12-3/TRBV12-4 once . TGTGCCAGCAGTTTTGCGGGGCAAGAGACCCAGTACTTC CASSFAGQETQYF
TRBJ1-1 TRBV18 once TRBD1 TGTGCCAGCTCCGGGGGACAGGGGGCGACTGAAGCTTTCTTT CASSGGQGATEAFF
TRBJ1-1 TRBV7-2 . TRBD1 TGTGCCAGCAGCTTTGACAGGGGGGCTGAAGCTTTCTTT CASSFDRGAEAFF
TRBJ2-4 TRBV4-2 . TRBD2 TGTGCCAGCAGCCAACCCCAGCGGGGGGCAGCCAAAAACATTCAGTACTTC CASSQPQRGAAKNIQYF
TRBJ1-1 TRBV7-8 . . TGTGCCAGCAGCCGGCCCGAGGGGATTGGAGGGATGAACACTGAAGCTTTCTTT CASSRPEGIGGMNTEAFF